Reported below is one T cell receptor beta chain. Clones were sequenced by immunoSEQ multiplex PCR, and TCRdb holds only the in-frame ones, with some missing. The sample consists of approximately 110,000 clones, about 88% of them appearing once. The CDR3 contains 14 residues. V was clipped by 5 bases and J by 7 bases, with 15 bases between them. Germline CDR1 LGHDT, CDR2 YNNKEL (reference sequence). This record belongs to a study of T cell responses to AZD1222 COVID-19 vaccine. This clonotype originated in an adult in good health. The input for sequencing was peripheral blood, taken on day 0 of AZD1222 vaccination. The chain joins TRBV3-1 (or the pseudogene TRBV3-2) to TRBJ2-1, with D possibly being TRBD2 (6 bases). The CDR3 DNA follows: TGTGCCAGCAGCTCCTTAGCGGTGGCTAATGAGCAGTTCTTC. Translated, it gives CASSSLAVANEQFF.